This T cell receptor beta chain was captured by sequencing in a study of early T cells in non-severe SARS-CoV-2 infection (dated by TCRdb to about 2021). Some background on the complete study: Bulk RNA from unsorted whole blood was used for TCR sequencing, so alpha and beta chains could not be paired.

This was a case-control study nested in a cohort of healthcare workers in London, UK, who had nasopharyngeal swab PCR tests and blood samples taken every week. Between 23 and 31 March 2020, the week of the UK lockdown, healthcare workers were enrolled and then followed up weekly for as long as 16 weeks. Library preparation employed 5' RACE. Sequencing used a NextSeq 500. Unique molecular identifiers were attached to individual cDNA molecules in the TCR library protocol so that sequencing error and PCR bias could be corrected. TCR alpha and beta chains were both sequenced, and the abundances of alpha and beta sequences in each sample were closely correlated with each other. Regarding the original processing steps: Decombinator V4 was used to annotate the V gene, J gene and CDR3 of the TCR sequences. Expanded TCRs were defined as changing significantly between any two time points under a Poisson model with p below 0.0001. TCR abundances were normalised to the total number of TCRs sequenced per sample and expressed as counts per million. MAIT TCRs were defined by TRAV1-2 paired with TRAJ12, TRAJ20 or TRAJ33, and iNKT TCRs by TRAV10 paired with TRAJ18. VDJdb, accessed on 1 November 2021, was searched for TCRs annotated for CMV, EBV and SARS-CoV-2, and TCRs annotated for more than one antigen were excluded. The public reads were run again by TCRdb, first through fastp at Q25 and then through MiXCR, and only productive beta chains were kept. CDR3 protein sequences are deduplicated, and each keeps its most common genes and DNA. The V and J calls were determined by TCRdb, not by the authors. In this sample the table shows 85,000 to 120,000 distinct CDR3 sequences, about an eighth of which occur a single time. Of the sample, about 6% falls within the top ten clones.

Concerning this clonotype: The clone's antigen remains unknown. Per-base quality was not reported, and no clone a single base away is much larger than it.

Looking up the germline V gene yields CDR1 MNHEY and CDR2 SVGAGI. V is shortened by 2 bases, J by 4 bases, and the region joining them spans 8 bases. Including cysteine and phenylalanine, the CDR3 has 13 amino acids. The sequence is cut down to CDR3 DNA, 39 bases in frame from base 1. The paper as a whole reports these results and caveats: VDJdb matching was skewed toward anti-spike CD8 responses and likely underestimated virus-specific expansions, missing private and CD4 specificities.

The sequence derives from an adult who was a healthcare worker with PCR-confirmed SARS-CoV-2 infection or an uninfected control (not recorded which). The specimen sequenced was whole blood. Recombination joined TRBV6-5 with TRBJ1-2, with the D gene not confidently named. The CDR3 here reads CASSYGVGYGYTF. Read as DNA, the sequence is TGTGCCAGCAGTTACGGGGTGGGCTATGGCTACACCTTC.